This entry lists 23 T cell receptor beta chains sequenced from one sample in a study of cytomegalovirus exposure and HLA in healthy donors. PCR primers comprised 60 Vbeta and 13 Jbeta primers. Clones were sequenced by immunoSEQ multiplex PCR, and TCRdb holds only the in-frame ones, with some missing. The sample records under 250,000 clones, more than 65% being singletons. The sequencing sample was made of PBMCs. The receptor source for this set is a man between 18 and 29 years old in good health and CMV-seronegative.

This clone was recorded once. The rearrangement joins TRBV6-5 to TRBJ2-7, with a weak D call TRBD1 (6 bases). Germline V CDR1 and CDR2: MNHEY, SVGAGI. Trimming stripped 3 bases from V and 5 bases from J, with 8 bases between. The CDR3 covers 12 residues. CDR3 sequence: CASSYGGHEQYF. The CDR3 region has the DNA TGTGCCAGCAGTTATGGGGGCCACGAGCAGTACTTC.

V and J are TRBV4-1 and TRBJ2-7, with TRBD2 matching 8 bases. V dropped 0 bases and J dropped 0; count of bases not matched to a gene: 4. Germline V gene sequence: CDR1 MGHRA, CDR2 YSYEKL. The CDR3 totals 16 residues. CDR3 sequence: CASSQDPSGGSYEQYF. CDR3 DNA sequence: TGCGCCAGCAGCCAAGATCCCAGCGGGGGCTCCTACGAGCAGTACTTC.

The gene calls are TRBV25-1 and TRBJ1-2; unclear D gene. Trimming left V 4 bases short and J 2 bases short, with 8 bases between. Germline V CDR1 and CDR2: MGHDK, SYGVNS. The CDR3 runs 13 residues. CDR3 sequence reads: CASSGSGNYGYTF. CDR3 nucleotide sequence: TGTGCCAGCAGTGGTTCGGGAAACTATGGCTACACCTTC.

This clone has more than one count but fewer than ten. The genes are TRBV7-9 and TRBJ2-7; possibly TRBD1 for D (6 bases). CDR1 is SEHNR and CDR2 is FQNEAQ in the germline V gene (reference sequence). The V end was cut by 5 bases, the J end by 5 bases, with 10 bases between. The CDR3 totals 12 residues. The CDR3 coding sequence is TGTGCCAGCAGCCCTGGACAGCACGAGCAGTACTTC. Amino acids: CASSPGQHEQYF.

This chain uses TRBV5-1 with TRBJ2-7; 11 bases line up with TRBD2. The CDR3 is 17 residues long. Germline values: CDR1 SGHRS, CDR2 YFSETQ. Trimming cost V 5 bases and J 5 bases; bases outside gene matches: 15. DNA of the CDR3: TGCGCCAGCAGACGGGGTGCTAGCGGGAGGATCTCGGACGAGCAGTACTTC. This translates into CASRRGASGRISDEQYF.

This clone occurred a few times. The chain couples TRBV2 to TRBJ2-7, with TRBD2 matching 7 bases. Germline trimming cut 3 bases from V and 5 bases from J; bases unmatched to any gene: 4. CDR1 and CDR2 from the germline V gene are SNHLY and FYNNEI. The CDR3 runs 13 residues. CDR3: CASSDGGGDEQYF. In nucleotides, the CDR3 is TGTGCCAGCAGTGATGGGGGGGGAGACGAGCAGTACTTC.

Written as DNA, the CDR3 is TGCAGCGTTGAAAGGCGGTATGAAGCTTTCTTT. As protein: CSVERRYEAFF. This rearrangement joins TRBV29-1 to TRBJ1-1; no clear D gene. Trimming removed 2 bases at V and 7 bases at J, with 8 bases between. The CDR3 consists of 11 residues. Germline-derived CDR1 and CDR2 are SQVTM and ANQGSEA.

The chain joins TRBV5-8 to TRBJ1-1; D may be TRBD1 (6 bases). Germline V gene lookup returns CDR1 SGHTS and CDR2 YDEGEE. V lost 0 bases, J lost 0 bases, and 18 bases lay in between. This CDR3 comprises 18 residues. The CDR3 nucleotides are TGTGCCAGCAGCTTGGCGTTGGGGGGGCCCCCCTTGAACACTGAAGCTTTCTTT. It specifies CASSLALGGPPLNTEAFF.

The chain recombines TRBV6-5 with TRBJ1-6; 7 positions agree with TRBD1. CDR3 length equals 13 residues. Germline values: CDR1 MNHEY, CDR2 SVGAGI. Trimming at V came to 10 bases and at J to 7 bases, leaving 7 bases not matched to a gene. CDR3 sequence (DNA): TGTGCCACTCGCAGGGGGGAGAATTCACCCCTCCACTTT. Encoded protein: CATRRGENSPLHF.

This clone is a singleton in its sample. The V call is TRBV18, the J call TRBJ1-1, with D unresolved. This CDR3 region has 13 residues. CDR1 and CDR2 from the germline V gene are KGHSH and LQKENI. V dropped 2 bases and J dropped 1 base, with 5 bases sitting between them. CDR3 region: CASSPGENTEAFF. The CDR3 DNA is TGTGCCAGCTCACCAGGAGAGAACACTGAAGCTTTCTTT.

This chain links TRBV5-1 with TRBJ2-4; 9 bases align to TRBD1. Germline CDR1 SGHRS, CDR2 YFSETQ. After removal of 4 bases from V and 6 bases from J, the junction contained 5 bases not matched to a gene. CDR3 size: 14 residues. CDR3 amino acids: CASSDPGQGNIQYF. In nucleotides, the CDR3 is TGCGCCAGCAGCGATCCGGGACAGGGAAACATTCAGTACTTC. Variable domain in full (rest from reference TRBV5-1 and TRBJ2-4): KAGVTQTPRYLIKTRGQQVTLSCSPISGHRSVSWYQQTPGQGLQFLFEYFSETQRNKGNFPGRFSGRQFSNSRSEMNVSTLELGDSALYLCASSDPGQGNIQYFGAGTRLSVL.

CDR3 loop: CASSHGNEQYF. In DNA form, the CDR3 reads TGTGCCAGCAGCCACGGGAACGAGCAGTACTTC. V and J are TRBV14 and TRBJ2-7; D possibly corresponds to TRBD2 (5 bases). The V gene lost 3 bases and the J gene lost 5 bases, with 5 bases spanning the gap. The germline CDR1 and CDR2 sequences are SGHDN and FVKESK. The CDR3 runs to 11 residues.

The V call is TRBV7-3, the J call TRBJ2-3, with TRBD1 matching 9 bases. The CDR3 is made up of 18 amino acids. Germline V CDR1 and CDR2: SGHTA, FQGTGA. Trimming cost V 2 bases and J 0 bases; bases outside gene matches: 9. CDR3 in amino acids: CASSLGDRGFSSTDTQYF. CDR3 in DNA: TGTGCCAGCAGCTTAGGTGACAGGGGGTTTTCTAGCACAGATACGCAGTATTTT.

This chain joins TRBV19 and TRBJ1-1; perhaps TRBD1 as D (5 bases). CDR1 and CDR2 (germline): LNHDA, SQIVND (reference sequence). This CDR3 is 15 amino acids long. V gave up 5 bases and J gave up 4 bases, with 17 bases separating them. Written as DNA, the CDR3 is TGTGCCAGTAGTCTAAAGGGACTTTTGCTCACTGAAGCTTTCTTT. Its protein is CASSLKGLLLTEAFF.

The J gene is TRBJ1-1, the V gene TRBV6-1; D is ambiguous. This CDR3 has 13 residues. From germline, CDR1 is MNHNS and CDR2 SASEGT. The V end was cut by 6 bases, the J end by 5 bases, with 13 bases between. CDR3 residues: CASRQTDRTEAFF. The CDR3 coding sequence is TGTGCCAGCAGGCAGACTGATCGTACTGAAGCTTTCTTT.

This sequence joins TRBV10-3 and TRBJ1-3, with D possibly matching TRBD1 (5 bases). Trimming stripped 6 bases from V and 4 bases from J, with 13 bases between. The germline CDR1 and CDR2 sequences are ENHRY and SYGVKD. The CDR3 is 14 residues long. The CDR3 DNA reads TGTGCCATCAGGGACCCCCAGGGAGGAAACACCATATATTTT. This encodes CAIRDPQGGNTIYF.

To note about this clone: Distinct nucleotide sequences in the sample also encode this CDR3. The chain combines TRBV19 with TRBJ1-2; the D gene is possibly TRBD1 (5 bases). Germline CDR1 is LNHDA and CDR2 is SQIVND (reference sequence). This CDR3 comprises 14 residues. The V gene lost 0 bases and the J gene lost 4 bases, with 9 bases spanning the gap. CDR3 loop: CASSIDDSPYGYTF. In DNA, the CDR3 is TGTGCCAGTAGTATAGATGACAGTCCCTATGGCTACACCTTC.

The DNA for the CDR3 is TGCGCCAGCACTTACTACGCGGGAGGGCCCAACGAGCAGTACTTC. Translated: CASTYYAGGPNEQYF. The chain recombines TRBV5-1 with TRBJ2-7, with 9 bases lining up with TRBD2. The CDR3 is made up of 15 amino acids. Germline V gene sequence: CDR1 SGHRS, CDR2 YFSETQ. V was clipped by 6 bases and J by 5 bases; unmatched bases: 12.

This clone was recorded a few times. The chain employs TRBV10-2 and TRBJ2-3; 11 bases agree with TRBD2. Germline V CDR1 and CDR2: WSHSY, SAAADI. The CDR3 spans 15 residues. V dropped 10 bases and J dropped 0; count of bases not matched to a gene: 6. The CDR3 sequence: CATSLAGGSTDTQYF. Here the CDR3 DNA reads TGCGCCACCTCTCTAGCGGGAGGTAGCACAGATACGCAGTATTTT.

The V call is TRBV7-2, the J call TRBJ2-3; TRBD2 might be the D (6 bases). The CDR3 loop spans 14 amino acids. Germline lookup yields CDR1 SGHTA and CDR2 FQGNSA. The V and J ends lost 3 bases and 5 bases respectively, with 12 bases between them. The CDR3 reads CASSLGGRIDTQYF. The CDR3, as DNA: TGTGCCAGCAGCTTGGGGGGTAGGATAGATACGCAGTATTTT.

CDR3 sequence (DNA): TGTGCCAGCAGTGAAATCGGGACAGGGCCTTACAATGAGCAGTTCTTC. It yields the protein CASSEIGTGPYNEQFF. The chain joins TRBV2 to TRBJ2-1, with 9 bases that match TRBD1. This CDR3 spans 16 amino acids. Germline values: CDR1 SNHLY, CDR2 FYNNEI. V trimming: 2 bases; J trimming: 4 bases; junction bases outside the gene matches: 6.

The chain recombines TRBV5-1 with TRBJ2-5; D ambiguous. Per germline, CDR1 SGHRS and CDR2 YFSETQ. Trimming left V 4 bases short and J 4 bases short, with 17 bases between. The CDR3 covers 15 residues. CDR3 DNA sequence: TGCGCCAGCAGCCCGACCTTAGCCGGCCCAGAGACCCAGTACTTC. As protein: CASSPTLAGPETQYF.

Only a few counts were recorded for this clone. The chain joins TRBV10-3 to TRBJ2-1; the match to TRBD2 covers 12 bases. Unmatched junction bases numbered 5, after V lost 6 bases and J lost 2 bases. Germline values: CDR1 ENHRY, CDR2 SYGVKD. The CDR3 consists of 16 residues. CDR3 sequence: CAISASSGRAYNEQFF. The CDR3 region has the DNA TGTGCCATCAGCGCTTCTAGCGGGAGGGCCTACAATGAGCAGTTCTTC.